This TCR beta chain appears in the sequencing data of a study of blood T cell repertoires in COVID-19. Germline V CDR1 and CDR2: SGDLS, YYNGEE. Trimming removed 3 bases at V and 1 base at J, with 11 bases between. The CDR3 consists of 15 residues. Only in-frame clones appear in the TCRdb table, and some are missing; sequencing was by immunoSEQ multiplex PCR. Of some 230,000 clones listed, 65% to 85% are singletons. This chain connects TRBV9 to TRBJ2-1, with a possible D match to TRBD1 (5 bases). The sequence came from a woman aged 25 to 39 who had recovered from COVID-19. Specimen: peripheral blood. The CDR3 is CASSASPGSYNEQFF. The CDR3 DNA reads as TGTGCCAGCAGCGCCTCACCAGGGTCCTACAATGAGCAGTTCTTC.